The 9 T cell receptor beta chains below come from one sample, sequenced in a study of blood T cell repertoires in COVID-19. The method was immunoSEQ multiplex PCR; TCRdb's version includes in-frame clones alone and lacks a portion of them. The table has 84,000 or so clones, approximately 92% seen once. Sequencing input: peripheral blood. The receptors here all came from a woman in her sixties or seventies with active COVID-19.

The chain employs TRBV7-2 and TRBJ2-3; TRBD2 matches at 8 bases. Germline CDR1 is SGHTA and CDR2 is FQGNSA. There are 16 residues in the CDR3. The junction had 13 bases not matched to a gene; V was cut back by 5 bases and J by 6 bases. DNA of the CDR3: TGTGCCAGCAGCCCCGGTGGACGGGGGGGGACCGATACGCAGTATTTT. It encodes CASSPGGRGGTDTQYF.

The chain has TRBV28 and TRBJ1-1; D unresolved. The CDR3 is 14 amino acids. Per the germline V gene, CDR1 is MDHEN and CDR2 is SYDVKM. V was pared by 2 bases and J by 0 bases, with 7 bases between. The CDR3 here is CASSLEFLNTEAFF. Written as DNA, the CDR3 is TGTGCCAGCAGTTTAGAGTTTTTGAACACTGAAGCTTTCTTT.

The chain combines TRBV5-8 with TRBJ2-2, with 8 bases lining up with TRBD1. Losses at the gene ends were 4 bases for V and 6 bases for J; bases not matched to a gene: 5. CDR3 length: 14 amino acids. Germline CDR1 SGHTS, CDR2 YDEGEE. The CDR3 protein is CASSPGQGSGELFF. In nucleotides, the CDR3 is TGTGCCAGCAGCCCCGGACAGGGATCCGGGGAGCTGTTTTTT.

V is TRBV11-3 and J is TRBJ2-7, with D possibly being TRBD2 (5 bases). The length of the CDR3 is 13 residues. With 2 bases removed from V and 3 bases from J, the gap between germline ends came to 8 bases. The V gene's germline CDR1 is SGHNT and CDR2 YENEEA. The CDR3 region is CASSLLGDYEQYF. The DNA of the CDR3 is TGTGCCAGCAGCTTACTGGGAGACTACGAGCAGTACTTC.

The chain is built from TRBV7-3 and TRBJ2-3; possibly TRBD2 for D (5 bases). Germline CDR1 reads SGHTA; CDR2 reads FQGTGA. The germline V and J ends were trimmed by 5 bases and 0 bases, with 15 bases remaining between them. This CDR3 is 16 amino acids long. In DNA, the CDR3 is TGTGCCAGCAGCCCCGGACTCTCCCATAGCACAGATACGCAGTATTTT. Translating it yields CASSPGLSHSTDTQYF.

The V gene is TRBV28, the J gene TRBJ2-5; 8 bases line up with TRBD1. The V and J ends lost 5 bases and 5 bases, in that order; junction bases with no gene match: 16. The CDR3 length is 17 residues. Germline lookup yields CDR1 MDHEN and CDR2 SYDVKM. The CDR3 bases are TGTGCCAGCAGTCCATCCCCCGGGACAGGCGGAGGGGAGACCCAGTACTTC. This codes for CASSPSPGTGGGETQYF.

The gene calls are TRBV19 and TRBJ1-2, with 8 nucleotides matching TRBD1. The CDR3 runs 13 residues. After removal of 7 bases from V and 4 bases from J, the junction contained 5 bases not matched to a gene. Germline values: CDR1 LNHDA, CDR2 SQIVND (reference sequence). The CDR3 spells CASTPTGAYGYTF. CDR3 bases: TGTGCCAGTACCCCGACAGGGGCCTATGGCTACACCTTC.

This sequence joins TRBV19 and TRBJ2-5, with D perhaps TRBD1 (6 bases). The germline CDR1 and CDR2 sequences are LNHDA and SQIVND (reference sequence). The CDR3 has 15 residues. V was shortened by 1 base and J by 1 base, with 10 bases between the two germline ends. The CDR3 is CASSIGRGRQETQYF. In nucleotides, the CDR3 is TGTGCCAGTAGTATAGGCAGGGGCCGCCAAGAGACCCAGTACTTC.

The chain carries TRBV4-3 and TRBJ2-7; weak D call: TRBD2 (7 bases). This CDR3 contains 15 residues. The ends were cut back, 2 bases at V and 1 base at J, with 12 bases in the middle. Germline V CDR1 and CDR2: LGHNA, YSLEER. CDR3 amino acids: CASSQWGGRSYEQYF. For the CDR3, the DNA is TGCGCCAGCAGCCAATGGGGGGGCCGTTCCTACGAGCAGTACTTC.